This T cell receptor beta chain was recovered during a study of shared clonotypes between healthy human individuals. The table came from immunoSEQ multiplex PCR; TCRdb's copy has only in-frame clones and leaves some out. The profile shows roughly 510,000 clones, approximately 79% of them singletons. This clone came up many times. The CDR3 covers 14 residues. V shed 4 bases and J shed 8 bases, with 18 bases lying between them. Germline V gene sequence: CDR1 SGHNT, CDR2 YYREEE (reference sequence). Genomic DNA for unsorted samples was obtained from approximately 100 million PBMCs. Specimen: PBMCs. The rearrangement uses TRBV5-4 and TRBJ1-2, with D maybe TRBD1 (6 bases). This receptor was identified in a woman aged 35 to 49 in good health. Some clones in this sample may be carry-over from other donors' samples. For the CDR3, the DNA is TGTGCCAGCAGCGGTAAGACAGGAATAAGCGGCTACACCTTC. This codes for CASSGKTGISGYTF.